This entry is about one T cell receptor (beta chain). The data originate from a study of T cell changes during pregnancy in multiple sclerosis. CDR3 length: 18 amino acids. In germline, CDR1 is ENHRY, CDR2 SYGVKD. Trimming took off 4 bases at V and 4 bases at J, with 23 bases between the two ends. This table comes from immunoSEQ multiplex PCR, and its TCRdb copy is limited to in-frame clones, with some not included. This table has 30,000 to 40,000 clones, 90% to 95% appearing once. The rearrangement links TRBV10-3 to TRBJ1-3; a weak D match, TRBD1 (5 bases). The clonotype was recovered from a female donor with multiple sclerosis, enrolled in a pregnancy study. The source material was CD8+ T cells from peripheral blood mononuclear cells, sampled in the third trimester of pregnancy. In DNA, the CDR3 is TGTGCCATCAGTGCATGGGACTCGGGAGTTGAGTCAGGAAACACCATATATTTT. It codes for CAISAWDSGVESGNTIYF.